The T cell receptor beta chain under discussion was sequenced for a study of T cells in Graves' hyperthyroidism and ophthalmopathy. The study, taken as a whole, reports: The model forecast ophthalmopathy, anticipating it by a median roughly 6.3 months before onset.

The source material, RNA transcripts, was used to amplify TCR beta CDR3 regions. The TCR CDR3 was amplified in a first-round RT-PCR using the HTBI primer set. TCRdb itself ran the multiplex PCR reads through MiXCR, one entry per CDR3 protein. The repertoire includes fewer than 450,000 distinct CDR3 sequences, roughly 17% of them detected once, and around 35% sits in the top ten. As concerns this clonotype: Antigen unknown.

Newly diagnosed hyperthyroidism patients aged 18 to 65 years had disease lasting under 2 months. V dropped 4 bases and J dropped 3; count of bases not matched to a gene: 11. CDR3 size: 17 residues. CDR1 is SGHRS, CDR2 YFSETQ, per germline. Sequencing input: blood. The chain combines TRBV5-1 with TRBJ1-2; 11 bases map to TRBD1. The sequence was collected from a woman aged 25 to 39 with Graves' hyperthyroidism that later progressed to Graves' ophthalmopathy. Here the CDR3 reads CASSTGTGGTGYYGYTF. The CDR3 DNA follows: TGCGCCAGCAGCACAGGGACAGGGGGAACGGGCTACTATGGCTACACCTTC.